The 25 T cell receptor beta chains reported below all come from one sample, sequenced in a study of blood T cell repertoires in COVID-19. Repertoires were generated with immunoSEQ multiplex PCR, while TCRdb's copy carries only in-frame clones and drops some. This table holds 85,000 to 120,000 clones, roughly 82% found once. Sequenced input: peripheral blood. The receptor set was obtained from a human donor in a cohort sampled during active COVID-19.

The chain joins TRBV5-5 to TRBJ1-6; 8 positions agree with TRBD1. V was clipped by 3 bases and J by 6 bases; unmatched bases: 5. The CDR3 contains 15 residues. Germline-derived CDR1 and CDR2 are SGHKS and YYEKEE (reference sequence). CDR3: CASSYGQGSNSPLHF. In nucleotides, the CDR3 is TGTGCCAGCAGCTACGGACAGGGCAGTAATTCACCCCTCCACTTT.

This clone was seen a few times. The rearrangement joins TRBV5-1 to TRBJ2-5, with a weak D call TRBD1 (6 bases). The CDR3 is 15 residues long. The germline CDR1 and CDR2 sequences are SGHRS and YFSETQ. V was shortened by 4 bases and J by 8 bases, with 21 bases between the two germline ends. CDR3 DNA sequence: TGCGCCAGCAGCACGGACAGACCCAACTTAGCCACCCAGTACTTC. As protein: CASSTDRPNLATQYF.

This clone was seen just once. The chain combines TRBV7-2 with TRBJ2-5; possibly TRBD2 for D (7 bases). This CDR3 region has 15 residues. V lost 1 base and J 5 bases, leaving 14 bases between the germline ends. Germline CDR1 SGHTA, CDR2 FQGNSA. The CDR3 is CASSLVRGAWETQYF. The DNA of the CDR3 is TGTGCCAGCAGCTTAGTACGGGGGGCGTGGGAGACCCAGTACTTC.

J is TRBJ1-5 and V is TRBV19; D gene uncertain. V gave up 10 bases and J gave up 0 bases, with 13 bases separating them. CDR3 size: 14 residues. Germline loops: CDR1 LNHDA, CDR2 SQIVND (reference sequence). The CDR3 DNA is TGTGCCACACAACAACTAAATAGCAATCAGCCCCAGCATTTT. Its protein product is CATQQLNSNQPQHF. The full variable domain, rest sourced from reference TRBV19 and TRBJ1-5, is DGGITQSPKYLFRKEGQNVTLSCEQNLNHDAMYWYRQDPGQGLRLIYYSQIVNDFQKGDIAEGYSVSREKKESFPLTVTSAQKNPTAFYLCATQQLNSNQPQHFGDGTRLSIL.

This clone has a single count. V gene TRBV4-1 combines with J gene TRBJ1-6, with 7 bases identical to TRBD1. V lost 0 bases to trimming and J lost 5 bases; unmatched junction nucleotides: 7. CDR1 MGHRA and CDR2 YSYEKL come from the germline V gene. The CDR3 length is 17 residues. The CDR3 reads CASSQESGRGNNSPLHF. The CDR3 DNA follows: TGCGCCAGCAGCCAAGAGAGCGGCAGGGGGAATAATTCACCCCTCCACTTT.

The DNA for the CDR3 is TGCGCCAGCAGCCAAGTACCAGGGCCCACCTACGAGCAGTACTTC. Translating gives CASSQVPGPTYEQYF. The genes are TRBV4-1 and TRBJ2-7; a weak D match, TRBD1 (5 bases). This CDR3 comprises 15 residues. From germline, CDR1 is MGHRA and CDR2 YSYEKL. V gave up 1 base and J gave up 2 bases, with 12 bases separating them.

The V call is TRBV19, the J call TRBJ2-7; 13 nucleotides agree with TRBD2. The germline gives CDR1 LNHDA, CDR2 SQIVND (reference sequence). The ends lost 6 bases at V and 1 base at J; junction bases unmatched: 6. CDR3 length: 16 amino acids. The CDR3 DNA reads as TGTGCCAGTAGGGCAAGGACTAGCGGGGGATCCTACGAGCAGTACTTC. The encoded protein is CASRARTSGGSYEQYF.

The rearrangement joins TRBV6-4 to TRBJ2-7, with 10 bases identical to TRBD1. This CDR3 has 16 amino acids. CDR1 and CDR2 (germline): MRHNA, SNTAGT. Losses at the gene ends were 3 bases for V and 4 bases for J; bases not matched to a gene: 9. The CDR3, as DNA: TGTGCCAGCAGTGATTTGTTCCGGGACAGGGGATACGAGCAGTACTTC. Its protein product is CASSDLFRDRGYEQYF.

The V gene is TRBV5-4, the J gene TRBJ2-3, with 8 bases identical to TRBD2. This CDR3 comprises 16 residues. Looked up from germline, CDR1 is SGHNT and CDR2 is YYREEE (reference sequence). The junction had 9 bases not matched to a gene; V was cut back by 0 bases and J by 6 bases. CDR3 coding DNA: TGTGCCAGCAGCTTGGGCGGGGGGCCCCGAGGGGATACGCAGTATTTT. As protein: CASSLGGGPRGDTQYF.

The gene calls are TRBV4-3 and TRBJ1-4; 8 bases line up with TRBD1. CDR1 is LGHNA and CDR2 is YSLEER in the germline V gene. The V segment lost 2 bases and the J segment 5 bases; nucleotides outside the gene matches: 10. This CDR3 contains 17 residues. CDR3 DNA sequence: TGCGCCAGCAGCCAATCCCCAGGCGGGACAGGAAATGAAAAACTGTTTTTT. Translated, it gives CASSQSPGGTGNEKLFF.

The rearrangement joins TRBV4-1 to TRBJ1-5; TRBD1 aligns across 8 bases. Germline CDR1 MGHRA, CDR2 YSYEKL. The CDR3 consists of 18 residues. V lost 1 base to trimming and J lost 3 bases; unmatched junction nucleotides: 11. In DNA form, the CDR3 reads TGCGCCAGCAGCCAAGGCCCACAGGGGGTAATGGTCAATCAGCCCCAGCATTTT. It translates to CASSQGPQGVMVNQPQHF.

This rearrangement joins TRBV4-1 to TRBJ1-1; possibly TRBD1 for D (5 bases). Germline values: CDR1 MGHRA, CDR2 YSYEKL. The length of the CDR3 is 14 residues. The V end was cut by 4 bases, the J end by 0 bases, with 9 bases between. CDR3 coding DNA: TGCGCCAGCAGCCTCAGGGCCCTGAACACTGAAGCTTTCTTT. Translating it yields CASSLRALNTEAFF.

V is TRBV19 and J is TRBJ1-3, with TRBD1 matching 8 bases. Germline CDR1 and CDR2: LNHDA and SQIVND (reference sequence). Germline trimming cut 7 bases from V and 0 bases from J; bases unmatched to any gene: 8. The CDR3 consists of 16 residues. CDR3 sequence: CASTHTGGRSGNTIYF. As DNA, the CDR3 is TGTGCCAGTACCCATACAGGGGGTCGCTCTGGAAACACCATATATTTT.

This clone appeared a few times. The chain has TRBV9 and TRBJ2-1, with 14 bases lining up with TRBD2. V was pared by 4 bases and J by 5 bases, with 5 bases of the junction left unmatched. The CDR3 is made up of 16 amino acids. Germline CDR1 SGDLS, CDR2 YYNGEE. The CDR3 loop reads CASSIGTSGGHNEQFF. The CDR3 nucleotides are TGTGCCAGCAGCATTGGGACTAGCGGGGGACACAATGAGCAGTTCTTC.

The chain links TRBV9 to TRBJ1-5, with 10 bases matching TRBD1. Germline V gene data show CDR1 as SGDLS and CDR2 as YYNGEE. This CDR3 spans 16 amino acids. Trimming removed 4 bases from V and 1 base from J; junction bases left unmatched: 5. DNA for the CDR3: TGTGCCAGCAGCCCCCTGGGACAGGGGAGCAATCAGCCCCAGCATTTT. This gives the protein CASSPLGQGSNQPQHF. Combining the CDR3 with reference TRBV9 and TRBJ1-5 gives the whole variable domain DSGVTQTPKHLITATGQRVTLRCSPRSGDLSVYWYQQSLDQGLQFLIQYYNGEERAKGNILERFSAQQFPDLHSELNLSSLELGDSALYFCASSPLGQGSNQPQHFGDGTRLSIL.

The rearrangement links TRBV5-1 to TRBJ2-7, with 11 bases aligning to TRBD2. V shed 5 bases, J shed 0 bases, and the junction held 16 bases outside the gene matches. This CDR3 comprises 19 residues. CDR1 is SGHRS and CDR2 is YFSETQ in the germline V gene. CDR3 DNA sequence: TGCGCCAGCAGTCCTACTCGGGCTAGCGGGGGGCTAAGCTCCTACGAGCAGTACTTC. It codes for CASSPTRASGGLSSYEQYF.

The rearrangement uses TRBV5-6 and TRBJ1-3; no definite D call. Germline-derived CDR1 and CDR2 are SGHDT and YYEEEE. Trimming stripped 0 bases from V and 4 bases from J, with 23 bases between. The CDR3 loop spans 19 amino acids. CDR3 residues: CASSLVGLSSRAGGNTIYF. CDR3 nucleotide sequence: TGTGCCAGCAGCTTGGTTGGTTTGTCCTCGCGGGCTGGCGGAAACACCATATATTTT. Full variable domain (rest looked up from reference TRBV5-6 and TRBJ1-3): DAGVTQSPTHLIKTRGQQVTLRCSPKSGHDTVSWYQQALGQGPQFIFQYYEEEERQRGNFPDRFSGHQFPNYSSELNVNALLLGDSALYLCASSLVGLSSRAGGNTIYFGEGSWLTVV.

This clone was recorded a few times. The V gene is TRBV5-1, the J gene TRBJ2-3, with 7 nucleotides matching TRBD2. The CDR3 is made up of 15 amino acids. The germline gives CDR1 SGHRS, CDR2 YFSETQ. With 5 bases clipped from V and 0 bases from J, the junction kept 6 bases outside the gene matches. For the CDR3, the DNA is TGCGCCAGCAGACTACAGCGGGACAGCACAGATACGCAGTATTTT. Amino acids: CASRLQRDSTDTQYF. The entire variable domain, with the rest obtained from reference TRBV5-1 and TRBJ2-3, is as follows: KAGVTQTPRYLIKTRGQQVTLSCSPISGHRSVSWYQQTPGQGLQFLFEYFSETQRNKGNFPGRFSGRQFSNSRSEMNVSTLELGDSALYLCASRLQRDSTDTQYFGPGTRLTVL.

The V call is TRBV7-2, the J call TRBJ2-5; D is perhaps TRBD2 (6 bases). Trimming pared 3 bases from V and 2 bases from J, leaving 19 bases between. The CDR3 spans 17 residues. Germline assignment: CDR1 SGHTA and CDR2 FQGNSA. Here the CDR3 reads CASSFRGQVGGQETQYF. The CDR3 nucleotides read TGTGCCAGCAGCTTCCGGGGCCAGGTGGGGGGACAAGAGACCCAGTACTTC.

The chain combines TRBV5-1 with TRBJ2-3; 7 bases align to TRBD2. The germline V gene has CDR1 SGHRS and CDR2 YFSETQ. CDR3 length: 14 residues. V shed 0 bases and J 4 bases; nucleotides not matched to a gene: 2. CDR3 DNA: TGCGCCAGCAGCTTGGCGGGGGGATCAGATACGCAGTATTTT. As protein: CASSLAGGSDTQYF.

This sequence joins TRBV3-1 (or the pseudogene TRBV3-2) and TRBJ2-7; D might be TRBD2 (5 bases). V lost 4 bases, J lost 4 bases, and 17 bases lay in between. CDR1 LGHDT and CDR2 YNNKEL come from the germline V gene (reference sequence). The CDR3 has 15 residues. The DNA of the CDR3 is TGTGCCAGCAGCCGGGCCGGTGGAGGCTATTACGAGCAGTACTTC. It yields the protein CASSRAGGGYYEQYF.

CDR3: CASGGGPQMNTEAFF. The CDR3 coding sequence is TGTGCCAGTGGCGGAGGTCCCCAAATGAACACTGAAGCTTTCTTT. The chain recombines TRBV28 with TRBJ1-1; the D is unclear. Trimming left V 9 bases short and J 0 bases short, with 17 bases between. The CDR3 is 15 residues long. Germline V gene data show CDR1 as MDHEN and CDR2 as SYDVKM. The full variable domain, in which reference TRBV28 and TRBJ1-1 provide the parts outside the CDR3, is DVKVTQSSRYLVKRTGEKVFLECVQDMDHENMFWYRQDPGLGLRLIYFSYDVKMKEKGDIPEGYSVSREKKERFSLILESASTNQTSMYLCASGGGPQMNTEAFFGQGTRLTVV.

The sample holds a few counts of this clone. V usage is TRBV7-8 and J usage is TRBJ1-2; TRBD1 matches 8 bases. J gave up 4 bases and V 5 bases, and 9 bases lay outside the gene matches. CDR1 is SGHVS, CDR2 FQNEAQ, per germline. The CDR3 is made up of 15 amino acids. CDR3 nucleotides: TGTGCCAGCAGCGATCGCCAGGGGGCCTCCTATGGCTACACCTTC. It encodes CASSDRQGASYGYTF.

The rearrangement links TRBV7-3 to TRBJ2-5, with D possibly TRBD2 on 6 matching bases. Trimming cost V 1 base and J 4 bases, with 16 bases left between them. Germline V CDR1 and CDR2: SGHTA, FQGTGA. CDR3 length: 16 residues. The CDR3 protein is CASSLNGGMLGETQYF. The CDR3 DNA follows: TGTGCCAGCAGCTTAAACGGAGGGATGTTAGGAGAGACCCAGTACTTC.

The chain has TRBV7-8 and TRBJ2-1, with a weak D call TRBD2 (5 bases). Deletions cut 5 bases from V and 8 bases from J, with 28 bases between. This CDR3 region has 18 residues. In germline, CDR1 is SGHVS, CDR2 FQNEAQ. The chain's CDR3 is CASSPYRIEGKERHEQFF. In DNA form, the CDR3 reads TGTGCCAGCAGCCCCTATAGGATTGAGGGTAAGGAGCGTCATGAGCAGTTCTTC. The whole variable domain, remainder taken from reference TRBV7-8 and TRBJ2-1, is GAGVSQSPRYKVAKRGQDVALRCDPISGHVSLFWYQQALGQGPEFLTYFQNEAQLDKSGLPSDRFFAERPEGSVSTLKIQRTQQEDSAVYLCASSPYRIEGKERHEQFFGPGTRLTVL.